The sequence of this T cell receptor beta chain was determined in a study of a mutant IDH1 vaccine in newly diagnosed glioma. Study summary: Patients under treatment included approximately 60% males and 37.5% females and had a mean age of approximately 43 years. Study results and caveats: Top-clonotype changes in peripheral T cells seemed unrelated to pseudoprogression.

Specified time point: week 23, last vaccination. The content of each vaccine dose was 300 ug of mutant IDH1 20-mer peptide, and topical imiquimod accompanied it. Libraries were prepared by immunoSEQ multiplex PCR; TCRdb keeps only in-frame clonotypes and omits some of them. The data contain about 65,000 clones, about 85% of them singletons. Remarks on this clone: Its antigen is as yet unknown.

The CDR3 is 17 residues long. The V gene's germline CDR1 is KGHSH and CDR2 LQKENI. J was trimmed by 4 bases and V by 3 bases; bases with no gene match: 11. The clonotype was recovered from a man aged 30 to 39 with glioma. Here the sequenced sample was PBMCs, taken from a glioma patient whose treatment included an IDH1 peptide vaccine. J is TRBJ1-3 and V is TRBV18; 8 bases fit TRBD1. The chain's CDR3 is CASSPPPRQGRGNTIYF. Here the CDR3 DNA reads TGTGCCAGCTCACCCCCTCCTAGACAGGGGAGAGGAAACACCATATATTTT.